This TCR beta chain was captured by sequencing in a study of a mutant IDH1 vaccine in newly diagnosed glioma. Regarding time point: week 35, safety follow-up. In every dose of vaccine, 300 ug of mutant IDH1 20-mer peptide was given alongside topical imiquimod. Donors' newly diagnosed IDH1-mutant WHO grade 3 or 4 astrocytomas lacked nuclear ATRX. A remark on this clone: The antigen is unknown.

The CDR3 sequence is 14 residues long. The germline V gene has CDR1 LNHNV and CDR2 YYDKDF (reference sequence). Trimming stripped 1 base from V and 3 bases from J, with 7 bases between. Sequenced by immunoSEQ multiplex PCR; TCRdb stores in-frame clones only, minus some. Here the sample spans roughly 64,000 clones, 74% being singletons. This chain uses TRBV15 with TRBJ1-5; D gene unclear. This TCR was sampled from a man in his fifties with glioma. Sequenced material: PBMCs, taken from a glioma patient whose treatment included an IDH1 peptide vaccine. The chain's CDR3 is CATSRAGDNQPQHF. The CDR3 coding sequence is TGTGCCACCAGCAGAGCAGGCGACAATCAGCCCCAGCATTTT.